This TCR beta chain was recorded in a study of blood T cell repertoires in COVID-19. Background on the study: COVID-19 samples collected from the United States, Italy and Spain covered acute and convalescent phases. The analysed material was cDNA or gDNA that came from T cells, B-cell-depleted T cells, or PBMCs.

The V and J ends lost 5 bases and 7 bases respectively, with 23 bases between them. The germline V gene encodes CDR1 LNHDA and CDR2 SQIVND (reference sequence). The CDR3 is 16 residues long. Per the original data handling: Amplification with reference gene primers provided the estimates of nucleated cell counts. The protocol was immunoSEQ multiplex PCR, while the TCRdb copy is restricted to in-frame clones and leaves out a portion. V and J calls and clone size are those listed in that table; D and trimming were worked out from the DNA. The sample lists about 120,000 clones; about 83% were seen once. This clone has only one observation.

The specimen sequenced was peripheral blood. The rearrangement joins TRBV19 to TRBJ2-5; D is possibly TRBD2 (6 bases). The TCR comes from a man in his fifties or sixties with acute or convalescent COVID-19. CDR3 nucleotide sequence: TGTGCCAGTAGTCGAGGTTGGCGGGACGGGTTCGGGACCCAGTACTTC. Translating it yields CASSRGWRDGFGTQYF.